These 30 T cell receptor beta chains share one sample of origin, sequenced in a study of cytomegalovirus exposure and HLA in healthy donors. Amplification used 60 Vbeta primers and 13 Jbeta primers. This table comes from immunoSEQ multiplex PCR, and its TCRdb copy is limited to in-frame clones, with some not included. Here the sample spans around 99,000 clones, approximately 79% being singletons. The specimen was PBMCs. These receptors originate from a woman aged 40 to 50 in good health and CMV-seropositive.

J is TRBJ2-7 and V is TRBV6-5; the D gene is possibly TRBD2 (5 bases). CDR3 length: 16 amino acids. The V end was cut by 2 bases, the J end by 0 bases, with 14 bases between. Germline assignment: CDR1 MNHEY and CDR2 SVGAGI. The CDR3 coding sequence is TGTGCCAGCAGTTACCCATCGGACTTGAGCTCCTACGAGCAGTACTTC. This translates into CASSYPSDLSSYEQYF.

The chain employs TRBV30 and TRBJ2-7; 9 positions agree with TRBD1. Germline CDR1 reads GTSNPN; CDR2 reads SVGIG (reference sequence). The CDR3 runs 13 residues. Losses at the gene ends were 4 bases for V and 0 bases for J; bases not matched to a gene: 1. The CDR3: CAWNRGHSYEQYF. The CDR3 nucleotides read TGTGCCTGGAACAGGGGGCACTCCTACGAGCAGTACTTC. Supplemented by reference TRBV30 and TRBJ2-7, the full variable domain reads SQTIHQWPATLVQPVGSPLSLECTVEGTSNPNLYWYRQAAGRGLQLLFYSVGIGQISSEVPQNLSASRPQDRQFILSSKKLLLSDSGFYLCAWNRGHSYEQYFGPGTRLTVT.

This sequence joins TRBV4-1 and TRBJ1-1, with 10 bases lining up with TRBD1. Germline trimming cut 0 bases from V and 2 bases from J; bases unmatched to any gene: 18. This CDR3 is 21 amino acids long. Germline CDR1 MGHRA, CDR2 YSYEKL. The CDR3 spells CASSQDRLRQAGTGVNTEAFF. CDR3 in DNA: TGCGCCAGCAGCCAAGACAGGCTGCGCCAAGCCGGGACAGGGGTTAACACTGAAGCTTTCTTT.

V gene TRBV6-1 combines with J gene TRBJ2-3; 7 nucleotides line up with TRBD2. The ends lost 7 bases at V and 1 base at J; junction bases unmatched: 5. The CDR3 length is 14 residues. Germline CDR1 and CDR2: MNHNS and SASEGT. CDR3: CASTSGAGTDTQYF. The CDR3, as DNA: TGTGCCAGCACGAGCGGGGCGGGCACAGATACGCAGTATTTT.

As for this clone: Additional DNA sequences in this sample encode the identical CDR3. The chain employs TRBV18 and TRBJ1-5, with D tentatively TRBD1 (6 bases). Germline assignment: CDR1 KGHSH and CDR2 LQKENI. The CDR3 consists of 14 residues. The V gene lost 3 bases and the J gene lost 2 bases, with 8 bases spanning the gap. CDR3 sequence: CASSPRQGNQPQHF. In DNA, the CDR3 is TGTGCCAGCTCACCGAGACAGGGCAATCAGCCCCAGCATTTT.

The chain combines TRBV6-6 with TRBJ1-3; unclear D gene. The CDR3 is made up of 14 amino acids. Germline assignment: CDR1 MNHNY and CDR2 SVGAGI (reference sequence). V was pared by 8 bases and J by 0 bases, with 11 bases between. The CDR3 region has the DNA TGTGCCAGCTCCCCCGGGAGCTCTGGAAACACCATATATTTT. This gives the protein CASSPGSSGNTIYF.

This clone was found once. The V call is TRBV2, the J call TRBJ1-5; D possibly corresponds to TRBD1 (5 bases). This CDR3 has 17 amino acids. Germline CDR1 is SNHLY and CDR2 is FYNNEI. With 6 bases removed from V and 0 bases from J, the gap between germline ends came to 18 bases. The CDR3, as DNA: TGTGCCAGCAGAACCATCGGGGACTACGCTAGCAATCAGCCCCAGCATTTT. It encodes CASRTIGDYASNQPQHF.

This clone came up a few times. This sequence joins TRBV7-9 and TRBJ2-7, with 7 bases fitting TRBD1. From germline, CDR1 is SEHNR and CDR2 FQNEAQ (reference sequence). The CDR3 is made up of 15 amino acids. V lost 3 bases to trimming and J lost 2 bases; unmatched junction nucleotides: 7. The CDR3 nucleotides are TGTGCCAGCAGCTTGTCGACAGGGCCACCCTACGAGCAGTACTTC. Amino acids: CASSLSTGPPYEQYF.

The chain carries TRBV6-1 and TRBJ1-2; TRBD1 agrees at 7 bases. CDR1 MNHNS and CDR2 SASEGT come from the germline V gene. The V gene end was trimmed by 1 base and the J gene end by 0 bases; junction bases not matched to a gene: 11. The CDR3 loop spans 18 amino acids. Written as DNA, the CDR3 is TGTGCCAGCAGTGAAGATGGGACAGCCATTGATACTAACTATGGCTACACCTTC. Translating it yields CASSEDGTAIDTNYGYTF.

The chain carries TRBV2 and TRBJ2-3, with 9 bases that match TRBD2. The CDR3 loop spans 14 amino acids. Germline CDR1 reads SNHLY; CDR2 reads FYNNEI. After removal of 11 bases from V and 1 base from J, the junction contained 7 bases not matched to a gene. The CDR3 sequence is CAAEVAGGTDTQYF. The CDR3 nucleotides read TGTGCCGCGGAAGTAGCGGGGGGCACAGATACGCAGTATTTT.

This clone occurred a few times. CDR3 nucleotide sequence: TGTGCCAGCAGCTCACCAGGGTCTGGAAACACCATATATTTT. Protein: CASSSPGSGNTIYF. The rearrangement uses TRBV27 and TRBJ1-3; TRBD1 might be the D (5 bases). CDR3 length: 14 amino acids. The germline V gene encodes CDR1 MNHEY and CDR2 SMNVEV (reference sequence). Trimming stripped 6 bases from V and 1 base from J, with 10 bases between.

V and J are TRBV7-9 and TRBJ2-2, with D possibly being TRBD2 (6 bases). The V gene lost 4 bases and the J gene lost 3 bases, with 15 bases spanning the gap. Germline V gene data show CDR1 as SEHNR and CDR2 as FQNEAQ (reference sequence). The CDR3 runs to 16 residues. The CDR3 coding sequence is TGTGCCAGCAGCTCCGACTGGGGGGAAGACACCGGGGAGCTGTTTTTT. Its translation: CASSSDWGEDTGELFF.

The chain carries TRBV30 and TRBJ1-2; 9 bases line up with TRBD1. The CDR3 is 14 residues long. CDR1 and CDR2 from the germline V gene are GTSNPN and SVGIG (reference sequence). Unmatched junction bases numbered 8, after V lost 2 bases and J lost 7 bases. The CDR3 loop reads CAWSYRDRVSGYTF. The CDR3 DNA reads TGTGCCTGGAGTTACAGGGACAGGGTTAGTGGCTACACCTTC. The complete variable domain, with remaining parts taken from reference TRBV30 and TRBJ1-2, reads SQTIHQWPATLVQPVGSPLSLECTVEGTSNPNLYWYRQAAGRGLQLLFYSVGIGQISSEVPQNLSASRPQDRQFILSSKKLLLSDSGFYLCAWSYRDRVSGYTFGSGTRLTVV.

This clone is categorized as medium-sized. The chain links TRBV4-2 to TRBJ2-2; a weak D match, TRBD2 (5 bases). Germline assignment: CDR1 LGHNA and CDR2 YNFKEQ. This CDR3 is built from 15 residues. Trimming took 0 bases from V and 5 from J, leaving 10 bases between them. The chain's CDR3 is CASSQDELVTGELFF. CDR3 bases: TGTGCCAGCAGCCAAGACGAACTAGTGACCGGGGAGCTGTTTTTT.

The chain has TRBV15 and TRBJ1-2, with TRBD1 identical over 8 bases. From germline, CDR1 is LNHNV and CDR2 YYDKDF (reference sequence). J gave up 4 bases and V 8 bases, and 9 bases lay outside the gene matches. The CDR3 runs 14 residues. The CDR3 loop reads CATRPQGAIYGYTF. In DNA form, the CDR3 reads TGTGCCACCCGACCTCAGGGGGCAATCTATGGCTACACCTTC.

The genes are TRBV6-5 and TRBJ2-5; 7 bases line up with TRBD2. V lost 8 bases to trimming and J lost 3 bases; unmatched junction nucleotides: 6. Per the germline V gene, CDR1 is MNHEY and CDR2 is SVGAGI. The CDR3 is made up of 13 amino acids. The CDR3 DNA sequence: TGTGCCAGCGGGCTCGGGGGGAAAGAGACCCAGTACTTC. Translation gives CASGLGGKETQYF.

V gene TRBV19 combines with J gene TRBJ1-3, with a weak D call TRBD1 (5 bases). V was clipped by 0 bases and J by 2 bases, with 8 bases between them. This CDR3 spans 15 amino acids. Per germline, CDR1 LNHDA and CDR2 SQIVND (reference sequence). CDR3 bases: TGTGCCAGTAGTATAGACGCAGGGCCTGGAAACACCATATATTTT. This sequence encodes CASSIDAGPGNTIYF.

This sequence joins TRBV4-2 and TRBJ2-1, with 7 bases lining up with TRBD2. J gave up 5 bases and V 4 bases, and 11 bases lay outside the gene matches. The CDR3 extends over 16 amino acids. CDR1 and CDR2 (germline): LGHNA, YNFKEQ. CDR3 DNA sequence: TGTGCCAGCAGCCGGGAATGGGCTAGCGGAAACAATGAGCAGTTCTTC. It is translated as CASSREWASGNNEQFF.

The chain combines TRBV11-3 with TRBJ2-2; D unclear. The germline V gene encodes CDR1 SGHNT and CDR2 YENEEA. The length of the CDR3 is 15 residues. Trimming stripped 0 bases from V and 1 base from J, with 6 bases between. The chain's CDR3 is CASSLEGQNTGELFF. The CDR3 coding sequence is TGTGCCAGCAGCTTAGAGGGCCAGAACACCGGGGAGCTGTTTTTT.

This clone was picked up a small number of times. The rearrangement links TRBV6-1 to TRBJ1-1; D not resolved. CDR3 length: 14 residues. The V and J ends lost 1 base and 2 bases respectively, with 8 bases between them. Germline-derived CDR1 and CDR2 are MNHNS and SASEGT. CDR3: CASSEGQANTEAFF. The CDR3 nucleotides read TGTGCCAGCAGTGAAGGGCAGGCTAACACTGAAGCTTTCTTT.

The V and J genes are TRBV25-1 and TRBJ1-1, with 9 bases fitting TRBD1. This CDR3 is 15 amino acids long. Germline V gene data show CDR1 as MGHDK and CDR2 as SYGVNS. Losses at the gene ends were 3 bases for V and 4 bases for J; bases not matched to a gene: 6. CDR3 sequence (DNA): TGTGCCAGCAGTGATACAGGGGGCTTGGGCACTGAAGCTTTCTTT. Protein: CASSDTGGLGTEAFF.

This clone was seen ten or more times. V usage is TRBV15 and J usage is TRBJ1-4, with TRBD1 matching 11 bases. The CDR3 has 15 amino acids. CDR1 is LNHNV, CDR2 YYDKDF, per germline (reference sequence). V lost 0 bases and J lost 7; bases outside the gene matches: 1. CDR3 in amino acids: CATSRDGTGGEKLFF. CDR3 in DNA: TGTGCCACCAGCAGAGATGGGACAGGGGGTGAAAAACTGTTTTTT.

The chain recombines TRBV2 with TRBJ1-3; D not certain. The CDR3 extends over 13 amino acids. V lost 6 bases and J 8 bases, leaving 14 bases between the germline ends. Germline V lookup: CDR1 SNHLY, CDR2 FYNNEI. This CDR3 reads CASSSSGGHTIYF. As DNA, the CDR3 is TGTGCCAGCAGCTCCTCCGGCGGTCACACCATATATTTT.

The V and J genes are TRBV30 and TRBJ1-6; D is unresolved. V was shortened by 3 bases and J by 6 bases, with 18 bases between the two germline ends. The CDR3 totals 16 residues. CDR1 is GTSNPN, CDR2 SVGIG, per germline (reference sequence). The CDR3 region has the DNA TGTGCCTGGAGACCTCTCGGTAGCCACCTTAATTCACCCCTCCACTTT. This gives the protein CAWRPLGSHLNSPLHF.

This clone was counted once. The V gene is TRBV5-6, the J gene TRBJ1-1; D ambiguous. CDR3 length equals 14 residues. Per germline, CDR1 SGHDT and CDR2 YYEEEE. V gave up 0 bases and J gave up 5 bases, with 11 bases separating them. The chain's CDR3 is CASSLGARMTEAFF. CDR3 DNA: TGTGCCAGCAGCTTGGGGGCCAGGATGACTGAAGCTTTCTTT.

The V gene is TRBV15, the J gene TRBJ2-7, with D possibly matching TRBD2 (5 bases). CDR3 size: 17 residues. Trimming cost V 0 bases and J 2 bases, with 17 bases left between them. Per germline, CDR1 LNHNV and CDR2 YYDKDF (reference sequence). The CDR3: CATSRDLVRGKPYEQYF. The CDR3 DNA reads TGTGCCACCAGCAGAGATCTCGTCCGGGGAAAGCCCTACGAGCAGTACTTC.

Written as DNA, the CDR3 is TGCGCCAGCAGCGGCCAACTAGAAGAGACCCAGTACTTC. Protein: CASSGQLEETQYF. The chain links TRBV5-1 to TRBJ2-5; D is possibly TRBD2 (5 bases). Trimming took off 4 bases at V and 3 bases at J, with 10 bases between the two ends. Per the germline V gene, CDR1 is SGHRS and CDR2 is YFSETQ. The CDR3 is made up of 13 amino acids.

CDR3 region: CASLKRGGRTDTQYF. The CDR3 DNA reads as TGTGCCAGCTTAAAGCGGGGGGGCCGGACAGATACGCAGTATTTT. The chain links TRBV19 to TRBJ2-3; 10 bases map to TRBD2. CDR1 and CDR2 from the germline V gene are LNHDA and SQIVND (reference sequence). Unmatched junction bases numbered 9, after V lost 9 bases and J lost 3 bases. The CDR3 loop spans 15 amino acids.

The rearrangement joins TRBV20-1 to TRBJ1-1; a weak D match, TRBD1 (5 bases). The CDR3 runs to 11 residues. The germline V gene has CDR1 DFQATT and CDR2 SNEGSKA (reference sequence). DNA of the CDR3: TGCATGGGGGGGTGGAACACTGAAGCTTTCTTT. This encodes CMGGWNTEAFF.

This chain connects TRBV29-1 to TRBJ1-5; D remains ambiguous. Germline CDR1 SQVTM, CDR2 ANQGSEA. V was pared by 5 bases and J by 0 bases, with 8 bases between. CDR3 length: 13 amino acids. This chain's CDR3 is CSVWENSNQPQHF. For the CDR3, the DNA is TGCAGCGTTTGGGAGAATAGCAATCAGCCCCAGCATTTT. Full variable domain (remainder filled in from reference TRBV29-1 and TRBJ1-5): SAVISQKPSRDICQRGTSLTIQCQVDSQVTMMFWYRQQPGQSLTLIATANQGSEATYESGFVIDKFPISRPNLTFSTLTVSNMSPEDSSIYLCSVWENSNQPQHFGDGTRLSIL.